A selection of T cell receptor beta chains follows, all from one sample in a study of CD8 T cells in Susac syndrome. One entry per CDR3 protein results from TCRdb running MiXCR on the immunoSEQ multiplex PCR reads. The sample consists of roughly 250,000 distinct CDR3 sequences, around 96% of them appearing once. The sample comprised CD4+ T cells from PBMCs. These receptors came from a human donor with Susac syndrome. Both conserved end residues are part of each CDR3. Fields, in order: J gene, D gene, clone size, V gene, CDR3 DNA, CDR3 protein. D genes are given only for firm matches. Only some rows state a clone size, as once, few, many or a class for expanded clones.

J: TRBJ2-1; D: TRBD2; size: NA; V: TRBV24-1; DNA: TGTGCCACCAGTGACCCCACTAGCGGCCTTTACAATGAGCAGTTCTTC; CDR3: CATSDPTSGLYNEQFF
J: TRBJ2-1; D: TRBD1; size: NA; V: TRBV28; DNA: TGTGCCAGCATCGACAGGGGACCCTACAATGAGCAGTTCTTC; CDR3: CASIDRGPYNEQFF
J: TRBJ1-2; D: TRBD1; size: NA; V: TRBV30; DNA: TGTGCCTGGAGTGTACGCAGGGGGAACTATGGCTACACCTTC; CDR3: CAWSVRRGNYGYTF
J: TRBJ2-1; D: NA; size: once; V: TRBV7-2; DNA: TGTGCCAGCAGCTTAAATCGTCAGGGGAATGAGCAGTTCTTC; CDR3: CASSLNRQGNEQFF
J: TRBJ1-1; D: NA; size: NA; V: TRBV24-1; DNA: TGTGCCACCAGTGACCCCCACAGCCCGAACACTGAAGCTTTCTTT; CDR3: CATSDPHSPNTEAFF
J: TRBJ1-1; D: NA; size: NA; V: TRBV29-1; DNA: TGCAGCGGTGCCGGGAGCCGGGGGGACACTGAAGCTTTCTTT; CDR3: CSGAGSRGDTEAFF
J: TRBJ2-5; D: NA; size: once; V: TRBV11-2; DNA: TGTGCCAGCACCGACCCCGGGAGAAAGGGCCAAGAGACCCAGTACTTC; CDR3: CASTDPGRKGQETQYF
J: TRBJ1-1; D: TRBD1; size: once; V: TRBV29-1; DNA: TGCAGCGTTGGGCTACAGGGGGAGTTTACTGAAGCTTTCTTT; CDR3: CSVGLQGEFTEAFF
J: TRBJ2-5; D: NA; size: NA; V: TRBV29-1; DNA: TGCAGCGTTGGGGGGGGGCTGTTGGAGACCCAGTACTTC; CDR3: CSVGGGLLETQYF
J: TRBJ2-7; D: NA; size: once; V: TRBV5-4; DNA: TGTGCCAGCAGCCCCTGGGACGTAGAGGACTACGAGCAGTACTTC; CDR3: CASSPWDVEDYEQYF
J: TRBJ2-7; D: NA; size: NA; V: TRBV6-5; DNA: TGTGCCAGCAGTTACTCCATCGGCGGGACCGCCTACGAGCAGTACTTC; CDR3: CASSYSIGGTAYEQYF
J: TRBJ2-3; D: TRBD2; size: once; V: TRBV7-9; DNA: TGTGCCAGCAGTCTTTGGACTAGTGACCGCAGCACAGATACGCAGTATTTT; CDR3: CASSLWTSDRSTDTQYF
J: TRBJ2-2; D: NA; size: NA; V: TRBV5-4; DNA: TGTGCCAGCAGCTTGTACGTCCCACCCACCGGGGAGCTGTTTTTT; CDR3: CASSLYVPPTGELFF
J: TRBJ1-5; D: TRBD1; size: NA; V: TRBV24-1; DNA: TGTGCCACCAGTGATCCTAAGACAGGGGCCCAGCCCCAGCATTTT; CDR3: CATSDPKTGAQPQHF
J: TRBJ2-1; D: TRBD2; size: NA; V: TRBV12-3/TRBV12-4; DNA: TGTGCCAGCAGCTCTAGCGGAGGCCAGTTCTTC; CDR3: CASSSSGGQFF
J: TRBJ1-2; D: NA; size: once; V: TRBV3-1; DNA: TGTGCCAGCAGCCAAGATAGTGGCTACACCTTC; CDR3: CASSQDSGYTF
J: TRBJ2-7; D: TRBD2; size: NA; V: TRBV2; DNA: TGTGCCAGCCGGCTAGCGGGAGTCTACGAGCAGTACTTC; CDR3: CASRLAGVYEQYF
J: TRBJ2-2; D: NA; size: NA; V: TRBV20-1; DNA: TGCAGTGCCTCCCCGGCCGGGGAGCTGTTTTTT; CDR3: CSASPAGELFF
J: TRBJ1-5; D: NA; size: NA; V: TRBV30; DNA: TGTGCCTGGAGTGTGGAGGGCTCGAATCAGCCCCAGCATTTT; CDR3: CAWSVEGSNQPQHF
J: TRBJ2-1; D: NA; size: NA; V: TRBV7-3; DNA: TGTGCCAGCAGCTTTAACAGGGGGGGACAATATGAGCAGTTCTTC; CDR3: CASSFNRGGQYEQFF
J: TRBJ2-1; D: TRBD2; size: NA; V: TRBV3-1; DNA: TGTGCCAGCAGCCAAGGACTGACCTGGCGGGAGGTCTACAATGAGCAGTTCTTC; CDR3: CASSQGLTWREVYNEQFF
J: TRBJ1-5; D: NA; size: NA; V: TRBV27; DNA: TGTGCCAGCAGTTTCTGGGGCACTAATCAGCCCCAGCATTTT; CDR3: CASSFWGTNQPQHF
J: TRBJ2-1; D: NA; size: NA; V: TRBV20-1; DNA: TGCAGTGCTAGGCAGAAGGGAGTGGCCTACAATGAGCAGTTCTTC; CDR3: CSARQKGVAYNEQFF
J: TRBJ1-5; D: NA; size: NA; V: TRBV4-1; DNA: TGCGCCAGCAGCCAAGTTACAGGGAATCAGCCCCAGCATTTT; CDR3: CASSQVTGNQPQHF
J: TRBJ1-5; D: NA; size: NA; V: TRBV25-1; DNA: TGTGCCAGCAGTGTTACTTTTAGCAATCAGCCCCAGCATTTT; CDR3: CASSVTFSNQPQHF
J: TRBJ1-3; D: NA; size: NA; V: TRBV9; DNA: TGTGCCAGCATGCCGGGGGCTTCTGGAAACACCATATATTTT; CDR3: CASMPGASGNTIYF
J: TRBJ2-7; D: NA; size: NA; V: TRBV20-1; DNA: TGCAGTGCTGGAAGAGCGGGTACTCACTCCTACGAGCAGTACTTC; CDR3: CSAGRAGTHSYEQYF
J: TRBJ2-1; D: NA; size: NA; V: TRBV5-1; DNA: TGCGCCAGCAGCTTGTCGGGCGGCAACTCCTACAATGAGCAGTTCTTC; CDR3: CASSLSGGNSYNEQFF
J: TRBJ2-7; D: TRBD2; size: NA; V: TRBV5-4; DNA: TGTGCCAGCAGCCCTAAATCCTTAGCGGGATCGCCTTACGAGCAGTACTTC; CDR3: CASSPKSLAGSPYEQYF
J: TRBJ2-7; D: NA; size: NA; V: TRBV9; DNA: TGTGCCAGCAGCGGGCAGGGCAGCGACGAGCAGTACTTC; CDR3: CASSGQGSDEQYF
J: TRBJ2-7; D: NA; size: NA; V: TRBV29-1; DNA: TGCAGCGTTCAAATCCTGGACGACCCGTACGAGCAGTACTTC; CDR3: CSVQILDDPYEQYF
J: TRBJ2-1; D: TRBD2; size: NA; V: TRBV4-1; DNA: TGCGCCAGCAGCCCCGGGACTAGCGGGATGAGCTCCTACAATGAGCAGTTCTTC; CDR3: CASSPGTSGMSSYNEQFF
J: TRBJ2-3; D: NA; size: NA; V: TRBV12-3/TRBV12-4; DNA: TGTGCCAGCCGGGACGGAAAACCAGATACGCAGTATTTT; CDR3: CASRDGKPDTQYF
J: TRBJ2-3; D: NA; size: NA; V: TRBV25-1; DNA: TGTGCCAGCAGTGGGCTCCGAAGCACAGATACGCAGTATTTT; CDR3: CASSGLRSTDTQYF
J: TRBJ1-4; D: NA; size: NA; V: TRBV29-1; DNA: TGCAGCGTTGAACCCCGGGGGCACGAAAAACTGTTTTTT; CDR3: CSVEPRGHEKLFF
J: TRBJ1-5; D: TRBD1; size: NA; V: TRBV30; DNA: TGTGCCTGGAGACCTGTTGACAGGGAGCTAATGCCCCAGCATTTT; CDR3: CAWRPVDRELMPQHF
J: TRBJ2-5; D: TRBD2; size: NA; V: TRBV20-1; DNA: TGCAGTGCTAGCCTTACTAGCGGGGTCGGAGAGACCCAGTACTTC; CDR3: CSASLTSGVGETQYF
J: TRBJ2-1; D: NA; size: NA; V: TRBV7-3; DNA: TGTGTCAGCAGCTTAGACGGGGTTAGGTACAATGAGCAGTTCTTC; CDR3: CVSSLDGVRYNEQFF
J: TRBJ1-1; D: TRBD1; size: NA; V: TRBV19; DNA: TGTGCCACCCGGGACAGAGGACTTGGGGCTGAAGCTTTCTTT; CDR3: CATRDRGLGAEAFF